The TCR beta chain under discussion was sequenced for a study of T cell responses to AZD1222 COVID-19 vaccine. Study context: The study pooled second doses at about 4 or about 12 weeks.

Study results and caveats: Possibly, clonal diversity was underestimated; donors were largely white British and included more females. Across the whole spike, CD4 TCRs peaked at regions 160-218 and 743-854.

Sequencing was performed with immunoSEQ multiplex PCR; in TCRdb, only in-frame clones are kept and a portion is missing. The sample lists around 110,000 clones, about 92% seen once, with about 3% in the top ten. In regard to this clone: Its antigen is undetermined.

CDR3 length: 11 amino acids. Germline lookup yields CDR1 DFQATT and CDR2 SNEGSKA (reference sequence). Trimming took off 2 bases at V and 13 bases at J, with 9 bases between the two ends. The sample here was peripheral blood, taken on day 0 of AZD1222 vaccination. The clonotype comes from an adult in good health. The chain carries TRBV20-1 and TRBJ1-6, with D possibly being TRBD1 (6 bases). The CDR3 loop reads CSARLGAPLHF. CDR3 nucleotide sequence: TGCAGTGCTAGATTGGGGGCGCCCCTCCACTTT.